These 9 T cell receptor beta chains share one sample of origin, sequenced in a study of human T cells and chemical hapten exposure. Time point noted: patch test 1, 2 weeks after DPC sensitization. Treatment in this sample: therapeutic diphenylcyclopropenone sensitization with weekly scalp DPC. TCRdb re-called the RACE reads through MiXCR, storing one row per CDR3 protein. The data hold roughly 160,000 distinct CDR3 sequences, with approximately 14% observed a single time. The sample in question was whole blood, obtained in connection with sensitization to the hapten diphenylcyclopropenone (DPC). The receptors stem from a woman aged 25 to 39 with alopecia areata. Some clones in this sample may be carry-over from other donors' samples.

About this clonotype itself: Lacking the conserved final phenylalanine or tryptophan, this CDR3 likely reflects a read error. DNA of the CDR3: TGTGCCAGCGGAGGCACCCCCTCTTCTGACCAGTACCTC. Protein sequence: CASGGTPSSDQYL. The rearrangement uses TRBV18 and TRBJ2-5, with D tentatively TRBD2 (5 bases). V lost 8 bases and J lost 10, with 20 bases in between. CDR1 is KGHSH, CDR2 LQKENI, per germline. The CDR3 extends over 13 amino acids.

There are many counts of this clonotype. The conserved closing phenylalanine or tryptophan is absent in this CDR3, likely reflecting a read error. The DNA is omitted, as the CDR3 cannot be located on it reliably, and the CDR3 follows TCRdb's listing. The chain is built from TRBV28 and TRBJ2-3; whether TRBD2, the table's D call, matches the DNA was not checked. The CDR3 is 15 residues long, counting both termini. The V gene's germline CDR1 is MDHEN and CDR2 SYDVKM. The CDR3 loop reads CASSPLAGLQIRSIL.

DNA of the CDR3: TGTGCCAGCAGCTTAGTTTCGGCAGGCACCGGGGAGCTGTTTTTT. It encodes CASSLVSAGTGELFF. This chain uses TRBV11-2 with TRBJ2-2, with no clear D. The CDR3 contains 15 residues. Germline V CDR1 and CDR2: SGHAT, FQNNGV. Trimming removed 1 base from V and 4 bases from J, with 10 bases in between.

This clonotype occurred once. V usage is TRBV5-1 and J usage is TRBJ2-2, with 11 bases identical to TRBD1. The CDR3 is 15 amino acids. CDR1 and CDR2 from the germline V gene are SGHRS and YFSETQ. V lost 2 bases and J lost 6; bases outside the gene matches: 3. This chain's CDR3 is CASSFTGQGAGELFF. As DNA, the CDR3 is TGCGCCAGCAGCTTTACGGGACAGGGGGCCGGGGAGCTGTTTTTT.

The chain uses TRBV12-3 or TRBV12-4 and TRBJ2-7; the D gene is possibly TRBD2 (5 bases). The CDR3 runs 15 residues. V was shortened by 1 base and J by 6 bases, with 16 bases between the two germline ends. DNA of the CDR3: TGTGCCAGCAGTTTAGGAACATTACGGGGAAGCGAGCAGTACTTC. This gives the protein CASSLGTLRGSEQYF.

The chain joins TRBV7-2 to TRBJ2-5; 9 nucleotides line up with TRBD2. The CDR3 totals 16 residues. Germline V gene data show CDR1 as SGHTA and CDR2 as FQGNSA. V gave up 1 base and J gave up 6 bases; unmatched junction bases: 9. DNA of the CDR3: TGTGCCAGCAGCTTAGAGGGTCTAGCGGGGTGGCAGACCCAGTACTTC. Residues: CASSLEGLAGWQTQYF.

The chain recombines TRBV29-1 with TRBJ1-2, with no clear D. CDR1 is SQVTM and CDR2 is ANQGSEA in the germline V gene. Trimming stripped 3 bases from V and 4 bases from J, with 12 bases between. CDR3 length equals 13 residues. The CDR3 DNA is TGCAGCGTTGAGCCGCCAGGTAGCTATGGCTACACCTTC. Its protein is CSVEPPGSYGYTF.

This clonotype has a handful of counts. V and J are TRBV20-1 and TRBJ1-5; possible D gene TRBD1, 6 bases. This CDR3 has 13 residues. The V end lost 4 bases, the J end lost 6 bases, and 13 bases lay between the germline ends. The germline V gene encodes CDR1 DFQATT and CDR2 SNEGSKA (reference sequence). CDR3 loop: CSATPEGGQPQHF. Written as DNA, the CDR3 is TGCAGTGCTACGCCAGAAGGGGGTCAGCCCCAGCATTTT.

Only a few counts were recorded for this clonotype. The chain recombines TRBV29-1 with TRBJ1-3, with 9 positions matching TRBD1. CDR1 SQVTM and CDR2 ANQGSEA come from the germline V gene. Losses at the gene ends were 4 bases for V and 6 bases for J; bases not matched to a gene: 4. The CDR3 has 13 amino acids. The CDR3: CSVGQGGLNTIYF. In nucleotides, the CDR3 is TGCAGCGTTGGACAGGGGGGACTAAACACCATATATTTT.